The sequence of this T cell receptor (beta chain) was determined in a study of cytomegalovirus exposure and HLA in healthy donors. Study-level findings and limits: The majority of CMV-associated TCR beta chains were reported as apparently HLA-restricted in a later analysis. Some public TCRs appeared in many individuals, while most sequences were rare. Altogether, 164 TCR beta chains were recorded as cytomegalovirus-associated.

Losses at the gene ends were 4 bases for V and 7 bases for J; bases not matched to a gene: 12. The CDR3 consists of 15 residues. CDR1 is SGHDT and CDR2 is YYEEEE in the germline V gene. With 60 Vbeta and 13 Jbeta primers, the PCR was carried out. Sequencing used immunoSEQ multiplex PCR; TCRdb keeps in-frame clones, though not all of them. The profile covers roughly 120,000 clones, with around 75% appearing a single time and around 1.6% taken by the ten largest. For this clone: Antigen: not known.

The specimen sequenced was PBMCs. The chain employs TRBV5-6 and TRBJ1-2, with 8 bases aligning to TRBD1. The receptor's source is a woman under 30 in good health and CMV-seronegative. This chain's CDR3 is CASSLFGQGALGYTF. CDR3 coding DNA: TGTGCCAGCAGCCTCTTTGGCCAGGGGGCGCTTGGCTACACCTTC.